This TCR beta chain comes out of a study of neurological immune-mediated disorders. The V end lost 0 bases, the J end lost 7 bases, and 15 bases lay between the germline ends. The germline gives CDR1 DFQATT, CDR2 SNEGSKA (reference sequence). The CDR3 consists of 15 residues. This clonotype showed up many times. Its antigen is still unknown. 5'RACE generated cDNA with 10-nucleotide random UMIs. Each CDR3 protein gets one entry after TCRdb re-called the 5' RACE reads with MiXCR. Of 20,000 to 30,000 distinct CDR3 sequences in the sample, 2% to 2.5% were seen once. Study results and limitations: The multiple sclerosis repertoire cluster lacked an association with any feature, whether clinical or MRI. The study found the most TCR clonal expansion in HTLV-1-associated myelopathy and the least in multiple sclerosis, below healthy controls. Grouping of repertoires by phylogeny put those of 18 of 34 multiple sclerosis patients into a single related-CDR3 cluster, a possible signature.

This chain connects TRBV20-1 to TRBJ1-4; a possible D gene is TRBD1 (5 bases). Sequencing input: PBMCs. The TCR originated in a woman aged 45 to 65 with multiple sclerosis. CDR3 nucleotides: TGCAGTGCTAGAGATTCCAAGGGGAGGGGTGAAAAACTGTTTTTT. Its protein is CSARDSKGRGEKLFF.